Listed below are T cell receptor beta chains from one sample, sequenced in a study of blood T cell repertoires in COVID-19. The repertoire was sequenced with immunoSEQ multiplex PCR; TCRdb's copy has only in-frame clones and lacks some. In the table there are roughly 60,000 clones, around 90% of which are singletons. The sequencing input was peripheral blood. The source of these receptors is a human donor with acute or convalescent COVID-19. The donor label of this sample is uncertain. CDR3s include the opening cysteine and the closing phenylalanine or tryptophan. D genes are given only for firm matches. Size values are once, few and many counts, or a class for expanded clones, and some rows have none.

>TRBD1|-|TRBJ2-1|TRBV27
CASSLSGQGKAEQFF
TGTGCCAGCAGTTTATCTGGACAGGGGAAGGCTGAGCAGTTCTTC
>TRBD1|-|TRBJ2-4|TRBV28
CASSPQTTGAQNIQYF
TGTGCCAGCAGTCCGCAGACGACAGGGGCACAAAACATTCAGTACTTC
>-|-|TRBJ2-1|TRBV5-1
CASSLEVGGIGEQFF
TGCGCCAGCAGCTTGGAAGTAGGCGGCATAGGTGAGCAGTTCTTC
>TRBD2|-|TRBJ2-1|TRBV7-3
CASSFRGQLAGGVDEQFF
TGTGCCAGCAGCTTCAGGGGGCAACTAGCGGGAGGTGTCGATGAGCAGTTCTTC
>TRBD2|few|TRBJ2-1|TRBV5-6
CASSGGLAGVDNEQFF
TGTGCCAGCAGCGGCGGACTAGCGGGAGTGGACAATGAGCAGTTCTTC
>-|-|TRBJ1-1|TRBV28
CAGTGLNTEAFF
TGTGCCGGAACAGGATTGAACACTGAAGCTTTCTTT
>TRBD1|once|TRBJ1-1|TRBV18
CASSPRDSFGTEAFF
TGTGCCAGCTCACCCCGGGACAGTTTTGGCACTGAAGCTTTCTTT
>-|once|TRBJ2-2|TRBV30
CAWSVKGVTGELFF
TGTGCCTGGAGTGTAAAAGGGGTAACCGGGGAGCTGTTTTTT
>TRBD2|many|TRBJ2-2|TRBV9
CASSVEAGGPSSGELFF
TGTGCCAGCAGCGTAGAAGCGGGAGGGCCTTCAAGCGGGGAGCTGTTTTTT
>TRBD2|-|TRBJ2-6|TRBV5-1
CASSVSGGATGANVLTF
TGCGCCAGCAGCGTTAGCGGGGGGGCCACCGGGGCCAACGTCCTGACTTTC
>TRBD2|once|TRBJ2-3|TRBV10-2
CASSGRAGVADTQYF
TGCGCCAGCAGTGGGCGAGCGGGAGTCGCAGATACGCAGTATTTT
>TRBD1|-|TRBJ2-2|TRBV3-1/TRBV3-2
CASSRGQANTGELFF
TGTGCCAGCAGCCGGGGACAGGCGAACACCGGGGAGCTGTTTTTT
>TRBD1|-|TRBJ1-5|TRBV4-1
CASSHRWTGNQPQHF
TGCGCCAGCAGCCATCGCTGGACAGGGAATCAGCCCCAGCATTTT
>-|-|TRBJ1-5|TRBV28
CASSLPGGHQPQHF
TGTGCCAGCAGTTTACCCGGTGGTCATCAGCCCCAGCATTTT
>-|-|TRBJ2-3|TRBV7-2
CASSPRVGETDTQYF
TGTGCCAGCAGCCCCCGGGTGGGTGAGACAGATACGCAGTATTTT
>TRBD1|-|TRBJ2-2|TRBV6-5
CASRQGALDTGELFF
TGTGCCAGCAGACAGGGGGCGCTGGACACCGGGGAGCTGTTTTTT
>-|-|TRBJ1-5|TRBV6-5
CASMRGLNQPQHF
TGTGCCAGCATGCGGGGGCTCAATCAGCCCCAGCATTTT
>TRBD1|-|TRBJ1-1|TRBV29-1
CSGLRDRGGTEAFF
TGCAGCGGTCTCCGGGACAGGGGAGGCACTGAAGCTTTCTTT
>TRBD2|-|TRBJ2-3|TRBV2
CASRVGLAGDTQYF
TGTGCCAGCAGGGTCGGACTAGCGGGAGATACGCAGTATTTT
>-|-|TRBJ2-6|TRBV24-1
CATLPTLSGANVLTF
TGTGCCACCCTCCCAACGCTATCTGGGGCCAACGTCCTGACTTTC
>TRBD1|-|TRBJ1-2|TRBV7-8
CASSPGQGRDGYTF
TGTGCCAGCAGCCCAGGACAGGGGAGGGATGGCTACACCTTC
>-|-|TRBJ2-7|TRBV18
CASSKGSSYEQYF
TGTGCCAGCTCGAAAGGGAGTTCCTACGAGCAGTACTTC
>-|-|TRBJ1-4|TRBV6-1
CASSEWVGGNEKLFF
TGTGCCAGCAGTGAATGGGTGGGGGGGAATGAAAAACTGTTTTTT
>TRBD2|-|TRBJ2-5|TRBV10-3
CAISESGGASQETQYF
TGTGCCATCAGTGAGTCCGGGGGGGCGAGCCAAGAGACCCAGTACTTC
>-|-|TRBJ2-5|TRBV7-9
CASRITVQETQYF
TGTGCCAGCAGGATTACGGTCCAAGAGACCCAGTACTTC
>TRBD2|-|TRBJ2-3|TRBV29-1
CSGSGLAGEGGTDTQYF
TGCAGCGGCTCCGGACTAGCGGGAGAGGGTGGCACAGATACGCAGTATTTT
>-|-|TRBJ1-5|TRBV5-6
CASSKYSNQPQHF
TGTGCCAGCAGCAAATATAGCAATCAGCCCCAGCATTTT
>-|-|TRBJ1-5|TRBV28
CASSLRRAVDQPQHF
TGTGCCAGCAGTTTACGCAGGGCCGTGGATCAGCCCCAGCATTTT
>-|-|TRBJ1-3|TRBV27
CASSLRGLIGNTIYF
TGTGCCAGCAGTTTAAGGGGTCTGATTGGAAACACCATATATTTT
>TRBD1|-|TRBJ2-1|TRBV7-7
CASSLVGQGNEQFF
TGTGCTAGCAGCTTAGTTGGACAGGGCAATGAGCAGTTCTTC
>-|-|TRBJ2-7|TRBV11-3
CASSLGPGSYEQYF
TGTGCCAGCAGCTTAGGTCCAGGCTCCTACGAGCAGTACTTC
>TRBD1|-|TRBJ1-3|TRBV19
CASSVRGSGNTIYF
TGTGCCAGTAGTGTCAGGGGGTCTGGAAACACCATATATTTT
>-|-|TRBJ1-5|TRBV10-3
CAISATEGYQPQHF
TGTGCCATCAGTGCTACAGAGGGTTATCAGCCCCAGCATTTT
>-|-|TRBJ2-7|TRBV18
CASSPPSGGGGTYEQYF
TGTGCCAGCTCACCACCATCTGGGGGCGGTGGGACCTACGAGCAGTACTTC
>-|-|TRBJ2-1|TRBV3-1/TRBV3-2
CASSPSAGISYNEQFF
TGTGCCAGCAGCCCCTCCGCAGGGATTTCCTACAATGAGCAGTTCTTC
>TRBD1|-|TRBJ1-1|TRBV4-1
CASSPQGARTEAFF
TGCGCCAGCAGCCCTCAGGGGGCGAGGACTGAAGCTTTCTTT
>-|-|TRBJ2-1|TRBV28
CASRERYNEQFF
TGTGCCAGCAGGGAGAGATACAATGAGCAGTTCTTC
>TRBD1|-|TRBJ2-7|TRBV28
CASRPLGTASYEQYF
TGTGCCAGCAGGCCCCTCGGGACAGCGTCCTACGAGCAGTACTTC
>-|-|TRBJ2-2|TRBV21-1
CASGTPGELFF
TGTGCCAGCGGTACACCCGGGGAGCTGTTTTTT
>-|-|TRBJ2-5|TRBV11-3
CASSSEGTQYF
TGTGCCAGCAGCTCGGAGGGGACCCAGTACTTC
>TRBD2|few|TRBJ2-7|TRBV18
CASSPPSGSHEQYF
TGTGCCAGCTCACCACCGAGCGGGAGTCACGAGCAGTACTTC
>-|-|TRBJ1-6|TRBV2
CASNAAGGNSPLHF
TGTGCCAGCAACGCAGCGGGAGGTAATTCACCCCTCCACTTT
>-|-|TRBJ2-7|TRBV7-9
CASSFPLNEQYF
TGTGCCAGCAGCTTTCCCCTAAACGAGCAGTACTTC